This TCR beta chain was identified during a study of CD8+ T cells in alopecia areata. At the level of the study: Patients in the treated group were given tofacitinib by mouth, 5 to 10 mg twice a day.

Study-level points and caveats: With patients, TCR sharing proved less clear than in mice, a difference possibly related to HLA. More clonal than normal scalp was lesional scalp, particularly alopecia totalis/universalis.

This CDR3 comprises 15 residues. Trimming took 1 base from V and 1 from J, leaving 5 bases between them. The germline V gene has CDR1 SGHTA and CDR2 FQGTGA. Both peripheral blood and punch biopsies of lesional scalp skin were obtained from patients who had alopecia areata. As concerns this clone: Its antigen remains unknown.

TCR sequencing used cDNA made by reverse transcription of extracted RNA. TCRdb's copy holds only in-frame clones and misses some; the assay was immunoSEQ multiplex PCR. The table has over 110,000 clones, around 49% seen once. Sequencing used CD4+ T cells sorted from blood, obtained at week 0. The receptor comes from a human donor with alopecia areata. The V and J genes are TRBV7-3 and TRBJ2-6; D gene uncertain. The CDR3 nucleotides are TGTGCCAGCAGCTTAAGGGGATCTGGGGCCAACGTCCTGACTTTC. Translating it yields CASSLRGSGANVLTF.